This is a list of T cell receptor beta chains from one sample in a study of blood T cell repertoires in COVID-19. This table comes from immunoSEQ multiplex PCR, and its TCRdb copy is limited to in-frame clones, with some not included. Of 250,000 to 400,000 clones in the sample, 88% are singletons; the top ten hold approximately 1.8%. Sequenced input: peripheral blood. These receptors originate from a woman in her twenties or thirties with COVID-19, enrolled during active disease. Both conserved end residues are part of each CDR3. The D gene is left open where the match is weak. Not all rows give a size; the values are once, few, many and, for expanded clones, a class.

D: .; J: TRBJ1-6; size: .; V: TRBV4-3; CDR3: CASSHIGTPLHF; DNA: TGCGCCAGCAGCCACATCGGGACACCCCTCCACTTT
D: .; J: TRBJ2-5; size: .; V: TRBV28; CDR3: CASSYGRGEVETQYF; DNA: TGTGCCAGCAGTTATGGCAGGGGAGAGGTTGAGACCCAGTACTTC
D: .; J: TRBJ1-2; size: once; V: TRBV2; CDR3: CASSEDSYGYTF; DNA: TGTGCCAGCAGTGAAGACAGCTATGGCTACACCTTC
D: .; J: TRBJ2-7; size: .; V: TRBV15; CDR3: CATSRDASRHQISYEQYF; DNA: TGTGCCACCAGCAGAGATGCGTCCAGGCACCAAATCTCCTACGAGCAGTACTTC
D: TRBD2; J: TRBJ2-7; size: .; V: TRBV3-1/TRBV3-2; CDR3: CASSQGASGAIYEQYF; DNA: TGTGCCAGCAGCCAAGGGGCTAGCGGAGCGATCTACGAGCAGTACTTC
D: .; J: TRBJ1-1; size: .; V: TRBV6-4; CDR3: CASSDSRGTEAFF; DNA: TGTGCCAGCAGTGACTCGCGGGGCACTGAAGCTTTCTTT
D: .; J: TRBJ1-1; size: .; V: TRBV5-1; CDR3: CASSTWTVNTEAFF; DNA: TGCGCCAGCTCTACCTGGACTGTGAACACTGAAGCTTTCTTT
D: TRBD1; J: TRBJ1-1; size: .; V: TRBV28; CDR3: CASSPHRGEITEAFF; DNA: TGTGCCAGCAGTCCTCACAGGGGGGAGATTACTGAAGCTTTCTTT
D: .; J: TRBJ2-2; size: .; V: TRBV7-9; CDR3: CASTNRGPNTGELFF; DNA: TGTGCCAGCACCAATCGAGGCCCGAACACCGGGGAGCTGTTTTTT
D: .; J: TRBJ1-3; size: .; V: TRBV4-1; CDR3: CASSRLQGSVNTIYF; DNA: TGCGCCAGCAGCCGCCTACAGGGCAGCGTGAACACCATATATTTT
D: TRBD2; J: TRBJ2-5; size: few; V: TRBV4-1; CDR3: CASSQGPTSGGKETQYF; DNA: TGCGCCAGCAGCCAAGGCCCCACTAGCGGGGGGAAAGAGACCCAGTACTTC
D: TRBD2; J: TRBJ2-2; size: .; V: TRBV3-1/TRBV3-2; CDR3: CASSQATLAGGRSTGELFF; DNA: TGTGCCAGCAGCCAAGCAACACTAGCGGGGGGGCGATCCACCGGGGAGCTGTTTTTT
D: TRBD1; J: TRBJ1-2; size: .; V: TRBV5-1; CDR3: CASSPRTGPFGYTF; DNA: TGCGCCAGCAGCCCCAGGACAGGGCCTTTTGGCTACACCTTC
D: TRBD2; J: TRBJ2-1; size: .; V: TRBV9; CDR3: CASSPTGGNYNEQFF; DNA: TGTGCCAGCAGCCCGACCGGGGGGAACTACAATGAGCAGTTCTTC
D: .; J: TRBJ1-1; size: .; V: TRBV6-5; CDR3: CASSYWEDTEAFF; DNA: TGTGCCAGCAGTTACTGGGAGGACACTGAAGCTTTCTTT
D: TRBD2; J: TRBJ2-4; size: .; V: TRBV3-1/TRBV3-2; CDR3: CASSQSFSSGGPQAKNIQYF; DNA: TGTGCCAGCAGCCAATCATTTAGTAGCGGGGGGCCCCAGGCCAAAAACATTCAGTACTTC
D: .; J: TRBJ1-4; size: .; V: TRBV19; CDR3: CASTPGIGKKLFF; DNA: TGTGCCAGTACTCCAGGGATAGGGAAAAAACTGTTTTTT
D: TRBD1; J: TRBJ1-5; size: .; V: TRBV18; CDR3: CASSPIGDSGQPQHF; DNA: TGTGCCAGCTCACCAATCGGGGACAGCGGTCAGCCCCAGCATTTT
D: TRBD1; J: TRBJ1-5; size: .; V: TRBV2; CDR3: CASSGDSAQPQHF; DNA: TGTGCCAGCAGTGGGGACAGCGCGCAGCCCCAGCATTTT
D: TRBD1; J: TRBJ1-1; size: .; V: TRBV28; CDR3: CASSSRTGRNTEAFF; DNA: TGTGCCAGCAGTTCCCGGACAGGGCGGAACACTGAAGCTTTCTTT